These T cell receptor beta chains were read from a single sample in a study of cytomegalovirus exposure and HLA in healthy donors. TCRdb's table, derived via immunoSEQ multiplex PCR, lists solely in-frame clones and lacks some. The sample includes 100,000 to 120,000 clones, about four fifths of them seen just once. The material sequenced was PBMCs. Every receptor here comes from a man aged 25 to 40 in good health and CMV-seronegative. Each CDR3 is given with its conserved first and last residue. Each record gives: clone size, J gene, V gene, D gene, CDR3 protein, CDR3 DNA. A D gene is named only where the DNA matches it firmly. Clone size is not always given. Where it is, it says once, few, many or a class for expanded clones.

>-|TRBJ1-4|TRBV6-6|TRBD1
CASTYFPGQGNEKLFF
TGTGCCAGCACCTACTTTCCGGGACAGGGGAATGAAAAACTGTTTTTT
>-|TRBJ1-2|TRBV10-3|-
CAISESSNSAGYTF
TGTGCCATCAGTGAGTCGTCTAATTCTGCAGGCTACACCTTC
>-|TRBJ2-7|TRBV28|TRBD2
CASSLWASGSFEQYF
TGTGCCAGCAGTTTATGGGCTAGCGGGAGTTTCGAGCAGTACTTC
>once|TRBJ1-1|TRBV19|TRBD1
CASRSGQEAFF
TGTGCCAGTAGATCGGGACAGGAAGCTTTCTTT
>-|TRBJ2-1|TRBV5-4|TRBD2
CASSRTSGNNEQFF
TGTGCCAGCAGCCGTACTAGCGGTAACAATGAGCAGTTCTTC
>-|TRBJ2-5|TRBV9|-
CASSAPYQETQYF
TGTGCCAGCAGCGCCCCGTACCAAGAGACCCAGTACTTC
>-|TRBJ1-2|TRBV6-1|TRBD1
CASSGYRGRNYGYTF
TGTGCCAGCAGTGGATACAGGGGGCGCAACTATGGCTACACCTTC
>few|TRBJ2-7|TRBV19|-
CASSIESRGTTYEQYF
TGTGCCAGTAGTATAGAATCTCGGGGGACCACCTACGAGCAGTACTTC
>few|TRBJ2-2|TRBV5-1|TRBD2
CASSLAGVGGTGELFF
TGCGCCAGCAGCTTAGCGGGAGTAGGAGGCACCGGGGAGCTGTTTTTT
>few|TRBJ1-6|TRBV5-6|-
CASRQETYNSPLHF
TGTGCCAGTCGACAGGAGACTTATAATTCACCCCTCCACTTT
>-|TRBJ2-7|TRBV2|-
CASSEFTAPYEQYF
TGTGCCAGCAGTGAATTTACAGCTCCTTACGAGCAGTACTTC
>few|TRBJ1-5|TRBV4-1|TRBD1
CASSQTGTGNQPQHF
TGCGCCAGCAGCCAAACCGGGACAGGGAATCAGCCCCAGCATTTT
>-|TRBJ2-7|TRBV5-4|-
CASSYRGGGYEQYF
TGTGCCAGCAGTTACAGGGGGGGTGGCTACGAGCAGTACTTC
>-|TRBJ1-2|TRBV4-3|-
CASSQDRDFLYGYTF
TGCGCCAGCAGCCAAGATAGGGACTTTCTGTATGGCTACACCTTC
>-|TRBJ2-5|TRBV7-2|TRBD1
CASSKGQGQETQYF
TGTGCCAGCAGCAAAGGACAGGGTCAAGAGACCCAGTACTTC
>-|TRBJ2-7|TRBV29-1|TRBD1
CSVEEAGDRSYEQYF
TGCAGCGTTGAAGAGGCCGGGGACAGGTCCTACGAGCAGTACTTC
>few|TRBJ2-4|TRBV28|-
CASSPPTGLGAKNIQYF
TGTGCCAGCAGTCCGCCTACAGGGCTGGGGGCCAAAAACATTCAGTACTTC
>few|TRBJ1-2|TRBV4-3|TRBD1
CASSQDATGQNYGYTF
TGCGCCAGCAGCCAAGATGCAACGGGACAGAACTATGGCTACACCTTC
>few|TRBJ1-2|TRBV27|-
CASSLSRGNYGYTF
TGTGCCAGCAGTTTATCCAGGGGTAACTATGGCTACACCTTC
>-|TRBJ2-2|TRBV7-8|TRBD2
CASSGGTVTSPGWTGELFF
TGTGCCAGCAGCGGTGGAACCGTGACTAGCCCCGGCTGGACCGGGGAGCTGTTTTTT
>few|TRBJ2-2|TRBV4-3|-
CASSQESVGNTGELFF
TGCGCCAGCAGCCAAGAGAGTGTCGGGAACACCGGGGAGCTGTTTTTT
>-|TRBJ2-6|TRBV19|-
CASSIKYRGAGVRSGANVLTF
TGTGCCAGTAGTATCAAATATCGTGGGGCAGGGGTTCGCTCTGGGGCCAACGTCCTGACTTTC
>-|TRBJ1-1|TRBV7-2|-
CASSLAGAQGRAFF
TGTGCCAGCAGCTTAGCGGGAGCACAGGGCCGAGCTTTCTTT
>-|TRBJ1-1|TRBV29-1|-
CSAYRVSEAFF
TGCAGCGCCTACAGGGTCTCTGAAGCTTTCTTT
>-|TRBJ2-7|TRBV2|TRBD2
CASSPTGVAGVNEQYF
TGTGCCAGCAGCCCTACCGGCGTAGCGGGGGTGAACGAGCAGTACTTC
>once|TRBJ2-1|TRBV28|-
CASSRRDYRDLFF
TGTGCCAGCAGCCGTAGGGACTACAGGGATCTGTTCTTC
>few|TRBJ1-6|TRBV10-3|-
CAIRGVDLTANSPLHF
TGTGCCATCAGGGGTGTGGATTTGACAGCAAATTCACCCCTCCACTTT
>-|TRBJ1-1|TRBV7-2|-
CASSPRWGPRAFF
TGTGCCAGCAGCCCCCGCTGGGGGCCACGAGCTTTCTTT
>-|TRBJ2-7|TRBV13|-
CASSLLYEQYF
TGTGCCAGCAGCTTACTTTACGAGCAGTACTTC
>once|TRBJ2-7|TRBV6-5|-
CAGSYSQVYEQYF
TGTGCCGGCAGTTACAGCCAGGTGTACGAGCAGTACTTC
>-|TRBJ2-1|TRBV5-6|TRBD1
CASSADRGNHYNEQFF
TGTGCCAGCAGCGCAGACAGGGGGAACCACTACAATGAGCAGTTCTTC
>-|TRBJ2-5|TRBV19|TRBD1
CASGQGARQETQYF
TGTGCCAGCGGACAGGGGGCTCGTCAAGAGACCCAGTACTTC
>few|TRBJ1-2|TRBV5-1|-
CASRVSTGNYGYTF
TGCGCCAGCAGAGTTTCGACCGGGAACTATGGCTACACCTTC
>-|TRBJ1-1|TRBV10-1|-
CASSANTNTEAFF
TGCGCCAGCAGTGCGAACACGAACACTGAAGCTTTCTTT
>-|TRBJ1-5|TRBV7-6|-
CASSLGTGVGSNQPQHF
TGTGCCAGCAGCTTAGGTACGGGGGTGGGTAGCAATCAGCCCCAGCATTTT
>-|TRBJ2-1|TRBV11-2|-
CASSLPIGTPQGGEQFF
TGTGCCAGCAGCTTACCAATCGGGACACCGCAGGGGGGTGAGCAGTTCTTC
>-|TRBJ1-2|TRBV5-1|TRBD1
CASSRGQGGDGYTF
TGCGCCAGCAGCCGGGGACAGGGAGGGGATGGCTACACCTTC
>-|TRBJ2-1|TRBV5-4|-
CASSLTQRQAEQFF
TGTGCCAGCAGCTTGACCCAGCGGCAGGCTGAGCAGTTCTTC
>-|TRBJ1-2|TRBV2|-
CASSVNGLGYTF
TGTGCCAGCAGTGTAAATGGGCTCGGCTACACCTTC
>-|TRBJ2-4|TRBV18|TRBD2
CASSPSGRGAKNIQYF
TGTGCCAGCTCGCCGAGCGGGAGGGGGGCCAAAAACATTCAGTACTTC
>-|TRBJ1-3|TRBV5-1|TRBD1
CASSLEQGDTIYF
TGCGCCAGCAGCTTGGAACAGGGGGACACCATATATTTT
>-|TRBJ2-7|TRBV28|-
CASRLEMGAGEAYEQYF
TGTGCCAGCAGGTTGGAGATGGGGGCAGGGGAAGCCTACGAGCAGTACTTC
>-|TRBJ2-5|TRBV21-1|-
CASSARDRGGETQYF
TGTGCCAGCAGCGCCCGGGACAGGGGGGGGGAGACCCAGTACTTC
>-|TRBJ1-2|TRBV30|-
CAWGVGGVHGYTF
TGTGCCTGGGGGGTCGGGGGGGTCCATGGCTACACCTTC
>-|TRBJ2-2|TRBV28|-
CATSQVWRGRKSDTGELFF
TGTGCCACATCCCAAGTTTGGAGGGGGCGAAAGTCGGACACCGGGGAGCTGTTTTTT